Following are 21 T cell receptor beta chains from one sample sequenced in a study of T cell responses to AZD1222 COVID-19 vaccine (dated by TCRdb to the early 2020s). Interpreted using the paper, the time point label stands for: baseline before first vaccination. Receptor amplification or capture employed the immunoSEQ multiplex PCR assay. This is the immuneACCESS table as TCRdb keeps it, with only in-frame sequences that have V and J called. A part of the clones is gone; compared with another copy, unresolved V genes explain less than half, and the rest is unexplained. The sample contains 130,000 to 150,000 clones, about 90% of them found a single time. The ten largest clonotypes hold approximately 2.1% of the sample. The sample was peripheral blood, taken on day 0 of AZD1222 vaccination. The receptors originated from an adult in good health.

The chain links TRBV7-2 to TRBJ2-2; perhaps TRBD1 as D (6 bases). Trimming stripped 6 bases from V and 8 bases from J, with 19 bases between. Germline assignment: CDR1 SGHTA and CDR2 FQGNSA. This CDR3 region has 15 residues. CDR3 sequence reads: CASRQAGAAAGELFF. The CDR3 coding sequence is TGTGCCAGCAGGCAGGCAGGGGCTGCTGCGGGGGAGCTGTTTTTT.

The chain couples TRBV5-1 to TRBJ1-4; D unclear. The length of the CDR3 is 15 residues. Germline V gene sequence: CDR1 SGHRS, CDR2 YFSETQ. V lost 2 bases and J 3 bases, leaving 11 bases between the germline ends. The CDR3 spells CASSFGRRSNEKLFF. In nucleotides, the CDR3 is TGCGCCAGCAGCTTTGGGCGAAGATCTAATGAAAAACTGTTTTTT. Combining the CDR3 with reference TRBV5-1 and TRBJ1-4 gives the whole variable domain KAGVTQTPRYLIKTRGQQVTLSCSPISGHRSVSWYQQTPGQGLQFLFEYFSETQRNKGNFPGRFSGRQFSNSRSEMNVSTLELGDSALYLCASSFGRRSNEKLFFGSGTQLSVL.

This chain joins TRBV9 and TRBJ1-2; 9 bases align to TRBD1. Germline values: CDR1 SGDLS, CDR2 YYNGEE. The CDR3 is 14 residues long. V was clipped by 2 bases and J by 6 bases; unmatched bases: 5. CDR3 nucleotides: TGTGCCAGCAGCGTTGGACAGGGGCGTCATGGCTACACCTTC. It translates to CASSVGQGRHGYTF.

The V gene is TRBV11-2, the J gene TRBJ1-1; D possibly corresponds to TRBD1 (6 bases). Trimming took 5 bases from V and 4 from J, leaving 11 bases between them. The CDR3 loop spans 13 amino acids. Germline CDR1 and CDR2: SGHAT and FQNNGV. The CDR3 DNA sequence: TGTGCCAGCAGCAAAGGGGGGGGCACTGAAGCTTTCTTT. Encoded protein: CASSKGGGTEAFF.

The J gene is TRBJ1-1, the V gene TRBV10-3; D remains unclear. From germline, CDR1 is ENHRY and CDR2 SYGVKD. CDR3 length: 11 residues. Trimming removed 3 bases from V and 2 bases from J, with 1 base in between. The CDR3 nucleotides are TGTGCCATCAGTGAAAACACTGAAGCTTTCTTT. Protein product: CAISENTEAFF.

V and J are TRBV29-1 and TRBJ2-3; TRBD2 aligns across 8 bases. From germline, CDR1 is SQVTM and CDR2 ANQGSEA. This CDR3 region has 12 residues. The V segment lost 7 bases and the J segment 5 bases; nucleotides outside the gene matches: 5. This CDR3 is CSGRLAKDTQYF. CDR3 bases: TGCAGCGGACGACTAGCGAAAGATACGCAGTATTTT.

The chain combines TRBV7-6 with TRBJ2-3; TRBD2 matches 8 bases. Trimming took 5 bases from V and 5 from J; bases not matched to a gene: 3. The CDR3 sequence is 13 residues long. Germline V gene lookup returns CDR1 SGHVS and CDR2 FNYEAQ. This CDR3 reads CASSRSGGDTQYF. The DNA for the CDR3 is TGTGCCAGCAGCCGCAGCGGGGGAGATACGCAGTATTTT.

The chain is built from TRBV11-2 and TRBJ2-1; TRBD2 matches 11 bases. This CDR3 spans 15 amino acids. Germline loops: CDR1 SGHAT, CDR2 FQNNGV. The trim removed 2 bases at V and 4 bases at J, leaving 1 base unmatched. CDR3 region: CASSLLAGGYNEQFF. The DNA for the CDR3 is TGTGCCAGCAGCTTACTAGCGGGGGGTTACAATGAGCAGTTCTTC.

This rearrangement joins TRBV3-1 (or the pseudogene TRBV3-2) to TRBJ2-2; maybe TRBD1 (6 bases). Trimming removed 4 bases at V and 2 bases at J, with 8 bases between. CDR1 is LGHDT and CDR2 is YNNKEL in the germline V gene (reference sequence). The CDR3 is 14 residues long. DNA of the CDR3: TGTGCCAGCAGCCGGGACACAAACACCGGGGAGCTGTTTTTT. This sequence encodes CASSRDTNTGELFF.

The sample holds one count of this clone. This chain joins TRBV5-4 and TRBJ2-3, with D unresolved. V dropped 0 bases and J dropped 2 bases, with 16 bases sitting between them. CDR1 SGHNT and CDR2 YYREEE come from the germline V gene (reference sequence). The CDR3 has 17 amino acids. CDR3 sequence reads: CASSLASGLLPTDTQYF. The CDR3 DNA reads TGTGCCAGCAGCTTGGCCAGTGGGCTCCTCCCCACAGATACGCAGTATTTT.

The chain combines TRBV20-1 with TRBJ2-1; a possible D gene is TRBD1 (6 bases). The V end lost 3 bases, the J end lost 5 bases, and 14 bases lay between the germline ends. This CDR3 contains 14 residues. Per the germline V gene, CDR1 is DFQATT and CDR2 is SNEGSKA (reference sequence). The CDR3 sequence is CSASSGHLNNEQFF. The CDR3, as DNA: TGCAGTGCTAGTTCGGGACACCTAAACAATGAGCAGTTCTTC.

The CDR3 DNA sequence: TGTGCCAGCAGCTTGGGGGGGGACCAAGAGACCCAGTACTTC. It translates to CASSLGGDQETQYF. V and J are TRBV5-6 and TRBJ2-5; weak D call: TRBD2 (6 bases). Germline values: CDR1 SGHDT, CDR2 YYEEEE. Trimming took off 0 bases at V and 0 bases at J, with 6 bases between the two ends. This CDR3 region has 14 residues.

The chain carries TRBV9 and TRBJ2-2, with D tentatively TRBD1 (5 bases). The V gene lost 2 bases and the J gene lost 7 bases, with 9 bases spanning the gap. CDR1 and CDR2 (germline): SGDLS, YYNGEE. This CDR3 is 13 amino acids long. CDR3 sequence: CASSVRVNGELFF. The CDR3 DNA follows: TGTGCCAGCAGCGTCAGGGTTAACGGGGAGCTGTTTTTT.

This clone was observed once. V and J are TRBV7-9 and TRBJ2-5; 9 bases map to TRBD2. Germline V lookup: CDR1 SEHNR, CDR2 FQNEAQ (reference sequence). V lost 5 bases to trimming and J lost 1 base; unmatched junction nucleotides: 5. The CDR3 runs to 15 residues. The CDR3 loop is CASSPRTSVQETQYF. The CDR3 DNA follows: TGTGCCAGCAGCCCCCGGACTAGCGTCCAAGAGACCCAGTACTTC. Full variable domain (missing parts from reference TRBV7-9 and TRBJ2-5): DTGVSQNPRHKITKRGQNVTFRCDPISEHNRLYWYRQTLGQGPEFLTYFQNEAQLEKSRLLSDRFSAERPKGSFSTLEIQRTEQGDSAMYLCASSPRTSVQETQYFGPGTRLLVL.

The rearrangement links TRBV5-1 to TRBJ1-2, with D maybe TRBD1 (5 bases). There are 13 residues in the CDR3. The germline CDR1 and CDR2 sequences are SGHRS and YFSETQ. Trimming left V 3 bases short and J 2 bases short, with 8 bases between. CDR3 in DNA: TGCGCCAGCAGCTCGACAGAAAACTATGGCTACACCTTC. Its translation is CASSSTENYGYTF.

This clone was observed a few times. This sequence joins TRBV28 and TRBJ1-1; 10 nucleotides agree with TRBD1. This CDR3 has 16 residues. From germline, CDR1 is MDHEN and CDR2 SYDVKM. V was clipped by 5 bases and J by 2 bases; unmatched bases: 8. Here the CDR3 DNA reads TGTGCCAGCAGTCGACAGGGGGCTTCTCGAAACACTGAAGCTTTCTTT. It is translated as CASSRQGASRNTEAFF.

V is TRBV27 and J is TRBJ1-5, with TRBD1 matching over 7 bases. V was clipped by 4 bases and J by 0 bases; unmatched bases: 9. The CDR3 covers 17 residues. Germline CDR1 MNHEY, CDR2 SMNVEV (reference sequence). The DNA of the CDR3 is TGTGCCAGCAGTTCTCTCCGGACAGGCTATAGCAATCAGCCCCAGCATTTT. Its protein product is CASSSLRTGYSNQPQHF.

V usage is TRBV6-5 and J usage is TRBJ1-4; D not resolved. Germline CDR1 and CDR2: MNHEY and SVGAGI. The CDR3 loop spans 15 amino acids. V was trimmed by 5 bases and J by 3 bases, leaving 13 bases between them. The CDR3 protein is CASSNPRGSNEKLFF. CDR3 DNA sequence: TGTGCCAGCAGTAACCCCCGCGGCTCTAATGAAAAACTGTTTTTT.

V usage is TRBV23-1 and J usage is TRBJ1-3; D is uncertain. TRBV23-1 is treated as an ORF (open reading frame) with a function not yet certain. The CDR3 contains 12 residues. The V end lost 6 bases, the J end lost 3 bases, and 6 bases lay between the germline ends. Here the CDR3 reads CASSPYGNTIYF. The CDR3 DNA follows: TGCGCCAGCAGCCCTTATGGAAACACCATATATTTT.

The genes are TRBV11-3 and TRBJ1-3, with D possibly TRBD1 on 5 matching bases. The CDR3 loop spans 13 amino acids. Germline values: CDR1 SGHNT, CDR2 YENEEA. V lost 5 bases and J 2 bases, leaving 7 bases between the germline ends. The CDR3 here is CASSQDTGNTIYF. CDR3 sequence (DNA): TGTGCCAGCAGCCAGGACACTGGAAACACCATATATTTT.

The chain is built from TRBV20-1 and TRBJ2-5; no definite D call. The CDR3 is 11 residues long. Per germline, CDR1 DFQATT and CDR2 SNEGSKA (reference sequence). Trimming took off 6 bases at V and 5 bases at J, with 10 bases between the two ends. CDR3 coding DNA: TGCAGTGCCGGGCCGGAGGAGACCCAGTACTTC. Its protein is CSAGPEETQYF.